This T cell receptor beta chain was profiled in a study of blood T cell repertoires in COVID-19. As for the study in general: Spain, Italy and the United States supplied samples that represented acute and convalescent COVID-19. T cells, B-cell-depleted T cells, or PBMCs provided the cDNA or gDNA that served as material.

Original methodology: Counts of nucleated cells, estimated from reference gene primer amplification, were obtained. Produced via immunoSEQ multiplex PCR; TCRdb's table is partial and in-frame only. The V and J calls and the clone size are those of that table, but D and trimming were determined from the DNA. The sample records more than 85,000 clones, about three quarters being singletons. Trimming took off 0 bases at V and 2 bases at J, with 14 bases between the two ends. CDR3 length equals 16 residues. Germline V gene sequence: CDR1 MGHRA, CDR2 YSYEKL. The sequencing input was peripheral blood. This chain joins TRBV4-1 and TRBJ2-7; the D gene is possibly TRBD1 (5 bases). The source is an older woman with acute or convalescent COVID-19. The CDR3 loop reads CASSQELGAITYEQYF. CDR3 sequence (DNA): TGCGCCAGCAGCCAAGAATTAGGGGCCATAACCTACGAGCAGTACTTC.